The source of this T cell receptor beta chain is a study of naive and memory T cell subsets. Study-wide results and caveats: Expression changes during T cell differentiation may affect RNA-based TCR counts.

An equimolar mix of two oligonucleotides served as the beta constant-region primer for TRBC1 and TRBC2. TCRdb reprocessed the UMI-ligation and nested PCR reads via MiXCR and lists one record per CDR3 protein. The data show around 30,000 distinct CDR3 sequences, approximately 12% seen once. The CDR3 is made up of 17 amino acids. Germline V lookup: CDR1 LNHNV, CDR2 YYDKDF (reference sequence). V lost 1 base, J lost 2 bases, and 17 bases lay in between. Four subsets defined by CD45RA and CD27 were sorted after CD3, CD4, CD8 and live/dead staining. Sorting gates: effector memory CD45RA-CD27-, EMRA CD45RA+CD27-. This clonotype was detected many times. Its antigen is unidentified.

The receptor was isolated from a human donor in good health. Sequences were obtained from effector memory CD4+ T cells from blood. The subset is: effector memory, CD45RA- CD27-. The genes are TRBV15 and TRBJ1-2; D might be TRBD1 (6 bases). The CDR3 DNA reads TGTGCCACCAGCAGAGTCCCCCCGTGGGGGGGCAACTATGGCTACACCTTC. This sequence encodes CATSRVPPWGGNYGYTF.